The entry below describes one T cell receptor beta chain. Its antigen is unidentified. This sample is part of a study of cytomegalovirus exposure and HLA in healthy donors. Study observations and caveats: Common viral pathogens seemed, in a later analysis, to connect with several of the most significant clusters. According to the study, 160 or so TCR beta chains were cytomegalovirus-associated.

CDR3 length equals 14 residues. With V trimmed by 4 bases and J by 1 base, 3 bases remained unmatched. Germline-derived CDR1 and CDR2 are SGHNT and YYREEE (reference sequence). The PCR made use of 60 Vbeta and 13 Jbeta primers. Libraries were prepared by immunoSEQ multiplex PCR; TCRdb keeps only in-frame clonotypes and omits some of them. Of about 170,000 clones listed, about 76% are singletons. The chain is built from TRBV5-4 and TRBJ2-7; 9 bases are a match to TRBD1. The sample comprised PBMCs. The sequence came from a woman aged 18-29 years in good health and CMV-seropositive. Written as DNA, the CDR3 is TGTGCCAGCAGCGGCGGACAGGGGTCCTACGAGCAGTACTTC. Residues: CASSGGQGSYEQYF.